Presented here are 30 T cell receptor beta chains from one specimen sequenced in a study of CD8+CD57+ T cells in acquired aplastic anemia. It was patients with CD8+CD57+ cell expansion by flow cytometry who were chosen for sequencing. CDR3 and TCR beta VDJ profiling relied on genomic DNA as the template. TCRdb re-derived calls from the reads in MiXCR, one entry per CDR3 protein. Counted here are about 200,000 distinct CDR3 sequences, approximately 51% occurring once; the ten biggest clones make up just under 20%. The sample was sorted CD4+, CD8+, or CD8+CD57+ T cells (not recorded which) from PBMCs. These receptor sequences come from a human donor with aplastic anemia.

Concerning this clonotype: It may be a read error: a sequence one base away is much more abundant. This chain links TRBV2 with TRBJ1-1; D uncertain. This CDR3 comprises 14 residues. Germline CDR1 and CDR2: SNHLY and FYNNEI. The CDR3 reads CASSGPLGGTEAFF. Here the CDR3 DNA reads TGCGCCAGCAGCGGGCCCTTGGGAGGCACTGAAGCTTTCTTT. Filled out from reference TRBV2 and TRBJ1-1, the complete variable domain reads EPEVTQTPSHQVTQMGQEVILRCVPISNHLYFYWYRQILGQKVEFLVSFYNNEISEKSEIFDDQFSVERPDGSNFTLKIRSTKLEDSAMYFCASSGPLGGTEAFFGQGTRLTVV.

This clonotype came up once. The chain joins TRBV24-1 to TRBJ2-5, with a possible D match to TRBD2 (5 bases). CDR1 and CDR2 from the germline V gene are KGHDR and SFDVKD. The CDR3 has 16 amino acids. V shed 2 bases and J shed 2 bases, with 14 bases lying between them. The CDR3 sequence: CATSDSGIGSQETQYF. CDR3 nucleotides: TGTGCCACCAGTGATTCCGGGATCGGCAGTCAAGAGACCCAGTACTTC.

The genes are TRBV6-1 and TRBJ1-1; D uncertain. CDR1 and CDR2 (germline): MNHNS, SASEGT. This CDR3 region has 14 residues. V lost 5 bases, J lost 5 bases, and 15 bases lay in between. The CDR3 here is CASSPLMARTEAFF. The CDR3 region has the DNA TGTGCCAGCAGTCCTCTAATGGCAAGAACTGAAGCTTTCTTT.

A single count supports this clonotype. The chain links TRBV29-1 to TRBJ1-1; D ambiguous. The ends were cut back, 4 bases at V and 4 bases at J, with 19 bases in the middle. Germline CDR1 is SQVTM and CDR2 is ANQGSEA. There are 15 residues in the CDR3. The CDR3 DNA reads TGCAGCGTTGCCCTGCCGGGTTGGGTGCGCACTGAAGCTTTCTTT. Protein product: CSVALPGWVRTEAFF.

This sequence joins TRBV19 and TRBJ1-2, with D unresolved. This CDR3 region has 13 residues. The V end was cut by 0 bases, the J end by 7 bases, with 9 bases between. Germline values: CDR1 LNHDA, CDR2 SQIVND (reference sequence). CDR3 region: CASSIDWAGGYTF. CDR3 nucleotide sequence: TGTGCCAGTAGTATAGATTGGGCGGGTGGCTACACCTTC.

This chain uses TRBV7-2 with TRBJ2-1, with 9 nucleotides matching TRBD1. The CDR3 has 16 amino acids. The germline gives CDR1 SGHTA, CDR2 FQGNSA. Trimming at V came to 1 base and at J to 7 bases, leaving 8 bases not matched to a gene. CDR3 nucleotides: TGTGCCAGCAGCTTAGTGGGGACAGGGTATGGTAATGAGCAGTTCTTC. This sequence encodes CASSLVGTGYGNEQFF.

This clonotype was detected ten times or more. The J gene is TRBJ2-7, the V gene TRBV9; 9 bases are shared with TRBD1. The CDR3 covers 15 residues. Germline V lookup: CDR1 SGDLS, CDR2 YYNGEE. The V gene end was trimmed by 3 bases and the J gene end by 8 bases; junction bases not matched to a gene: 12. CDR3 residues: CASSASGTGIGKQYF. CDR3 bases: TGTGCCAGCAGCGCTTCCGGGACAGGGATAGGGAAGCAGTACTTC.

This chain links TRBV2 with TRBJ1-2; 9 bases line up with TRBD1. The CDR3 covers 15 residues. Germline trimming cut 6 bases from V and 8 bases from J; bases unmatched to any gene: 13. Per the germline V gene, CDR1 is SNHLY and CDR2 is FYNNEI. DNA of the CDR3: TGTGCCAGCAGATTGACGGGACAGGGCGGACTAGGCTACACCTTC. Translating gives CASRLTGQGGLGYTF.

This clonotype was observed a handful of times. The chain recombines TRBV4-1 with TRBJ1-3; unclear D gene. The CDR3 extends over 16 amino acids. Deletions cut 5 bases from V and 0 bases from J, with 14 bases between. Germline-derived CDR1 and CDR2 are MGHRA and YSYEKL. The CDR3 region has the DNA TGCGCCAGCAGCTACCCAGGCGGCAACTCTGGAAACACCATATATTTT. This sequence encodes CASSYPGGNSGNTIYF.

As regards this clonotype: A read error may produce the germline difference seen at one junction end. The chain links TRBV2 to TRBJ2-2, with D perhaps assigned TRBD1 or TRBD2 (5 bases each). The CDR3 runs 14 residues. Germline-derived CDR1 and CDR2 are SNHLY and FYNNEI. The chain's CDR3 is CASKKTENTGELSW. CDR3 DNA: TGTGCCAGCAAGAAGACAGAGAACACCGGGGAGCTGTCTTGG.

This rearrangement joins TRBV2 to TRBJ2-1, with TRBD2 identical over 8 bases. Trimming cost V 1 base and J 2 bases; bases outside gene matches: 1. Germline-derived CDR1 and CDR2 are SNHLY and FYNNEI. This CDR3 region has 15 residues. CDR3 amino acids: CASSEVGGAYNEQFF. The DNA of the CDR3 is TGTGCCAGCAGTGAAGTCGGGGGGGCCTACAATGAGCAGTTCTTC.

The gene calls are TRBV5-8 and TRBJ2-2, with 7 bases aligning to TRBD1. The CDR3 loop spans 17 amino acids. V shed 0 bases and J 1 base; nucleotides not matched to a gene: 6. CDR1 and CDR2 (germline): SGHTS, YDEGEE. The CDR3 protein is CASSLGTGTENTGELFF. For the CDR3, the DNA is TGTGCCAGCAGCTTGGGAACCGGGACAGAGAACACCGGGGAGCTGTTTTTT.

Comment on this clonotype: Sequence at one end of the junction differs from germline and may be a read error. V is TRBV7-3 and J is TRBJ1-1; D is ambiguous. The V gene's germline CDR1 is SGHTA and CDR2 FQGTGA. This CDR3 contains 14 residues. As DNA, the CDR3 is TGTGCCAGCAGCGTAGGTGAGGGAGACACTGAAGCTTTCTTC. It translates to CASSVGEGDTEAFF.

This clonotype has a count of ten or more. The chain carries TRBV7-6 and TRBJ2-3; D gene ambiguous. The CDR3 contains 14 residues. Germline loops: CDR1 SGHVS, CDR2 FNYEAQ. The germline V and J ends were trimmed by 2 bases and 0 bases, with 6 bases remaining between them. The DNA of the CDR3 is TGTGCCAGCAGCTTAAGGGTTAGCACAGATACGCAGTATTTT. Translated: CASSLRVSTDTQYF.

This clonotype has a count of ten or more. The CDR3 region has the DNA TGTGCCAGCAGTGAAGGACAGGGCGCGGATCCCCAGCATTTT. It is translated as CASSEGQGADPQHF. The chain links TRBV6-1 to TRBJ1-5, with 7 bases aligning to TRBD1. Germline V gives CDR1 MNHNS, CDR2 SASEGT. J lost 10 bases, V lost 1 base, and 7 bases had no gene match. The CDR3 extends over 14 amino acids.

This sequence joins TRBV7-3 and TRBJ2-7, with 12 bases lining up with TRBD2. Near its end, the DNA agrees better with TRBJ2-1, so the J call may be wrong. The germline gives CDR1 SGHTA, CDR2 FQGTGA. This CDR3 is built from 15 residues. The CDR3 is CASSQPSGGGSEQFF. Here the CDR3 DNA reads TGTGCCAGCAGCCAGCCTAGCGGGGGGGGAAGTGAGCAGTTCTTC.

Note on this clonotype: The junction departs from the called germline gene at one end, perhaps through a read error. The CDR3 spells CASSLGTATYEQYF. As DNA, the CDR3 is TGTGCCAGCAGCTTGGGGACGGCCACCTACGAGCAGTACTTT. This chain links TRBV7-2 with TRBJ2-7; either TRBD1 or TRBD2 may supply D (5 bases each). Germline CDR1 reads SGHTA; CDR2 reads FQGNSA. The CDR3 covers 14 residues. The variable domain in full, with the rest retrieved from reference TRBV7-2 and TRBJ2-7, is GAGVSQSPSNKVTEKGKDVELRCDPISGHTALYWYRQSLGQGLEFLIYFQGNSAPDKSGLPSDRFSAERTGGSVSTLTIQRTQQEDSAVYLCASSLGTATYEQYFGPGTRLTVT.

The V gene is TRBV20-1, the J gene TRBJ2-7, with D perhaps matching TRBD2 (5 bases). This CDR3 region has 9 residues. V lost 3 bases and J 9 bases, leaving 6 bases between the germline ends. CDR1 DFQATT and CDR2 SNEGSKA come from the germline V gene (reference sequence). The CDR3 region has the DNA TGCAGTGCTAGCGGAGGGCAGTACTTC. Translated: CSASGGQYF.

This clonotype was counted once. Its ends do not fully match the called genes, so a read error is possible. The chain uses TRBV19 and TRBJ1-2; D unresolved. The CDR3 spans 13 residues. Germline V gene sequence: CDR1 LNHDA, CDR2 SQIVND (reference sequence). The CDR3 spells CASSIEAGYGYAF. For the CDR3, the DNA is TGCGCCAGTAGTATAGAAGCCGGCTATGGCTACGCCTTC.

This clonotype was seen ten or more times. The chain joins TRBV2 to TRBJ2-5; D is uncertain. This CDR3 spans 14 amino acids. CDR1 is SNHLY and CDR2 is FYNNEI in the germline V gene. Between the trimmed V and J ends, which lost 4 bases and 4 bases, there was a span of 13 bases. CDR3 bases: TGTGCCAGCAGTGGGACCGCAGGTATAGAGACCCAGTACTTC. Residues: CASSGTAGIETQYF. The variable domain in full, completed from reference TRBV2 and TRBJ2-5, reads EPEVTQTPSHQVTQMGQEVILRCVPISNHLYFYWYRQILGQKVEFLVSFYNNEISEKSEIFDDQFSVERPDGSNFTLKIRSTKLEDSAMYFCASSGTAGIETQYFGPGTRLLVL.

This clonotype has ten or more counts. The chain recombines TRBV20-1 with TRBJ1-1; D ambiguous. V lost 3 bases and J 0 bases, leaving 8 bases between the germline ends. The CDR3 has 13 residues. Germline-derived CDR1 and CDR2 are DFQATT and SNEGSKA (reference sequence). The CDR3 loop reads CSASPDMNTEAFF. The CDR3 bases are TGCAGTGCTAGTCCAGATATGAACACTGAAGCTTTCTTT.

CDR3 region: CASCSQHHVLTF. CDR3 coding DNA: TGTGCCAGTTGTAGTCAGCACCACGTCCTGACTTTC. The V call is TRBV19, the J call TRBJ2-6; D gene uncertain. CDR3 length: 12 residues. CDR1 and CDR2 (germline): LNHDA, SQIVND (reference sequence). Trimming pared 8 bases from V and 11 bases from J, leaving 13 bases between.

The chain uses TRBV15 and TRBJ2-3; 7 nucleotides align to TRBD2. V dropped 3 bases and J dropped 3; count of bases not matched to a gene: 6. The CDR3 sequence is 15 residues long. CDR1 is LNHNV, CDR2 YYDKDF, per germline (reference sequence). The CDR3 DNA sequence: TGTGCCACCAGCAGTCCCCAGCGGGAAACAGATACGCAGTATTTT. It encodes CATSSPQRETDTQYF.

The count of this clonotype is one. This rearrangement joins TRBV2 to TRBJ2-5; possible D gene TRBD1, 6 bases. Gene TRBJ2-7 matches the end of the DNA better, so the J call may be wrong. This CDR3 is 15 amino acids long. Germline V gene sequence: CDR1 SNHLY, CDR2 FYNNEI. CDR3 coding DNA: TGTGCCAGCAGTGTTGACAGGAGGAGCTCCTACGAGCAGTACTTC. This encodes CASSVDRRSSYEQYF.

The J gene is TRBJ2-1, the V gene TRBV3-1; 7 positions match TRBD1. The CDR3 has 16 residues. Germline V gene data show CDR1 as LGHDT and CDR2 as YNNKEL (reference sequence). V was clipped by 3 bases and J by 4 bases; unmatched bases: 9. CDR3 protein: CASSQLEGQTYNEQFF. The CDR3 nucleotides are TGTGCCAGCAGCCAGCTCGAGGGACAGACATACAATGAGCAGTTCTTC.

Of note for this clonotype: One end of the junction varies from germline; a read error may be responsible. The J gene is TRBJ2-1, the V gene TRBV7-2; TRBD2 matches 8 bases. The CDR3 totals 12 residues. Germline CDR1 reads SGHTA; CDR2 reads FQGNSA. The CDR3 bases are TGTGCCAGCGGATCGGGGGGGGGGGGGCTTTACTTC. It encodes CASGSGGGGLYF.

As regards this clonotype: This may be a read error, as it is one base from a much larger clone. The CDR3 loop is CASSLPGQTYGYTF. In DNA form, the CDR3 reads TGTGCCAGCAGCCTACCGGGACAGACCTATGGCTACACCTTC. The V call is TRBV14, the J call TRBJ1-2; TRBD1 matches at 7 bases. The germline V gene has CDR1 SGHDN and CDR2 FVKESK. This CDR3 has 14 amino acids. V lost 4 bases, J lost 4 bases, and 6 bases stayed unmatched.

On this clonotype: This may be a read error, as it is one base from a much larger clone. The rearrangement links TRBV4-1 to TRBJ1-3, with D possibly being TRBD1 (6 bases). This CDR3 is built from 16 residues. Germline CDR1 is MGHRA and CDR2 is YSYEKL. The CDR3 coding sequence is TGCGCCGGCAGCCAAGCCGGACAGATTAGTGGAAACACCATATATTTT. Its protein product is CAGSQAGQISGNTIYF.

This clonotype was observed many times. This chain links TRBV7-3 with TRBJ1-1; no clear D. V was trimmed by 2 bases and J by 2 bases, leaving 6 bases between them. This CDR3 is built from 13 residues. Germline V gene sequence: CDR1 SGHTA, CDR2 FQGTGA. The CDR3 nucleotides read TGTGCCAGCAGCTTACTAGTTAACACTGAAGCTTTCTTT. The encoded protein is CASSLLVNTEAFF.

On this clonotype: One end of the junction varies from germline; a read error may be responsible. This CDR3 reads CVSSRRGGGSSGELFF. The CDR3 DNA reads as TGTGTCAGCAGTAGACGTGGCGGGGGTAGTTCCGGGGAGCTGTTTTTT. The chain links TRBV6-5 to TRBJ2-2; 7 bases fit TRBD2. The CDR3 is made up of 16 amino acids. Germline CDR1 MNHEY, CDR2 SVGAGI.